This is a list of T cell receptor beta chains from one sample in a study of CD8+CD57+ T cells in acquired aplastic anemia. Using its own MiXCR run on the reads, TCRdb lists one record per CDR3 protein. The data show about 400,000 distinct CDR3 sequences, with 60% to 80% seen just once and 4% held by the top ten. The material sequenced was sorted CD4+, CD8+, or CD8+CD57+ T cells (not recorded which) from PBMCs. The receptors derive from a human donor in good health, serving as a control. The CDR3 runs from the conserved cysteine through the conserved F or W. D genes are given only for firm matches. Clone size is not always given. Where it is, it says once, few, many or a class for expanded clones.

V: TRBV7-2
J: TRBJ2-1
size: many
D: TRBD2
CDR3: CASSFRRGGYNEQFF
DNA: TGTGCCAGCAGCTTTCGGCGGGGGGGTTACAATGAGCAGTTCTTC

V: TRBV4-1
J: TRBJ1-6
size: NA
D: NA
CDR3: CASGVGGGDIGSPLHF
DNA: TGCGCCAGCGGCGTAGGTGGCGGGGACATCGGATCACCCCTCCACTTT

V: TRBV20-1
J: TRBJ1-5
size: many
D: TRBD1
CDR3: CSARNPGQDNQPQHF
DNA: TGCAGTGCTAGAAACCCGGGACAGGACAATCAGCCCCAGCATTTT

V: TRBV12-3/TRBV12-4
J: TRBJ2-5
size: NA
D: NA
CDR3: CASSFPPTLRGWETQYF
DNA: TGTGCCAGCAGTTTCCCCCCGACGTTGCGGGGATGGGAGACCCAGTACTTC

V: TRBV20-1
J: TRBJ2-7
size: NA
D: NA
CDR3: CSARQYYEQYF
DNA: TGCAGTGCTAGACAGTACTACGAGCAGTACTTC

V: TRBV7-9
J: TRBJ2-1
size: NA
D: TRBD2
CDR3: CASRLAGGQETQYEQFF
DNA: TGTGCCAGCAGACTAGCGGGGGGGCAAGAGACCCAGTACGAGCAGTTCTTC

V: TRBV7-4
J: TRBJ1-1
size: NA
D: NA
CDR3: CASTTDIAEAFF
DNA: TGTGCCAGTACCACGGATATAGCTGAAGCTTTCTTT

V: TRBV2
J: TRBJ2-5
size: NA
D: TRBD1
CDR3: CASSVVNAGQGKETPYF
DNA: TGTGCCAGCAGCGTAGTCAACGCGGGACAGGGGAAAGAGACCCCGTACTTC

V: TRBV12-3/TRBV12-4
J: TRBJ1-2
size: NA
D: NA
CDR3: CASSGQFDYGYTF
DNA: TGTGCCAGCAGTGGACAGTTCGACTATGGCTACACCTTC

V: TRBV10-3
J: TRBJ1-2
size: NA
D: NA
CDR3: CAISGVYGYTF
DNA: TGTGCCATCAGTGGGGTTTATGGCTACACCTTC

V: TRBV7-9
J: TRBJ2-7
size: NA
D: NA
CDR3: CATSREGGHTNEQYF
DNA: TGTGCCACCAGCAGAGAGGGCGGACACACAAACGAGCAGTACTTC

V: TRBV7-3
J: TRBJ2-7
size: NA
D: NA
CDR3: CASSYEGEETSYFQYF
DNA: TGTGCCAGCAGCTACGAAGGGGAAGAGACCTCGTACTTCCAGTACTTC

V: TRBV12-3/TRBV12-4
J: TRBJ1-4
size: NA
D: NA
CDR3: CATGLGTEKLFF
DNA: TGTGCCACCGGTTTGGGTACCGAAAAACTGTTTTTT

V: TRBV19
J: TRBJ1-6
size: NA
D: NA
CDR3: CASSMAETNNSPLHF
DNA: TGTGCCAGTAGTATGGCGGAGACCAATAATTCACCCCTCCACTTT

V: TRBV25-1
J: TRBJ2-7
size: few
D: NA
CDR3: CARTGGYEQYF
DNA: TGTGCTAGAACAGGAGGATACGAGCAGTACTTC

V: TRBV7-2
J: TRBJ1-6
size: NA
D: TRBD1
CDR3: CASSFYQGAGSPLHF
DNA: TGTGCCAGCAGCTTTTACCAGGGGGCGGGTTCACCCCTCCACTTT

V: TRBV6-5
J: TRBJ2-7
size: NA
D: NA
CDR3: CASRKETFSYEQYF
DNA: TGTGCCAGCAGAAAGGAAACCTTCTCCTACGAGCAGTACTTC

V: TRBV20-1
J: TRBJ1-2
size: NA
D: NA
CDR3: CSARELGPYGYTF
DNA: TGCAGTGCTAGAGAACTCGGCCCCTATGGCTACACCTTC

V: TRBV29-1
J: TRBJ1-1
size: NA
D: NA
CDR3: CSVGDEEAHYF
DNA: TGCAGCGTTGGGGACGAGGAGGCCCATTACTTC

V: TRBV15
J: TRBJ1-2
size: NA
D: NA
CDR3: CASSARRPDYGYTF
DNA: TGTGCCAGCAGTGCCCGACGGCCCGACTATGGCTACACCTTC

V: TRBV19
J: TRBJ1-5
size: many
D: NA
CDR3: CASSTSRGQPQHF
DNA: TGTGCCAGTAGTACTTCCAGGGGCCAGCCCCAGCATTTT

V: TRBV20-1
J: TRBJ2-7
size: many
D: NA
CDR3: CSASPSYGARYEQYF
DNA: TGCAGTGCTAGCCCCAGTTATGGGGCCCGCTACGAGCAGTACTTC

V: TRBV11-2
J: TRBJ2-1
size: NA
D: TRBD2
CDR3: CASSLASGGAEEQFF
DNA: TGTGCCAGCAGCTTAGCTAGCGGGGGGGCGGAAGAGCAGTTCTTC

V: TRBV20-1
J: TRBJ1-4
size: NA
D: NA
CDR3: CSARVGSGYMFF
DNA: TGCAGTGCTAGAGTAGGTTCTGGCTACATGTTTTTT

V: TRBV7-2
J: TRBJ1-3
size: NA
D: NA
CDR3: CASSIRPSGNSGYF
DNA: TGTGCCAGCAGTATCCGACCCTCTGGAAACAGCGGATATTTT

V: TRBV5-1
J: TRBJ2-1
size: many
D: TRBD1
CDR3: CASSFLGGSSSDNEQFF
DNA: TGCGCCAGCAGCTTCCTAGGGGGCTCGAGCTCCGACAATGAGCAGTTCTTC

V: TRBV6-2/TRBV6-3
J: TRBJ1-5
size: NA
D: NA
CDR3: CASSYEVSGSNQPQHF
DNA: TGTGCCAGCAGTTATGAGGTCTCGGGTAGCAATCAGCCCCAGCATTTT

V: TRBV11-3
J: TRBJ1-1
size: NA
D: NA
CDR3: CASSPRGGGPVNTEAFF
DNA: TGTGCCAGCAGCCCTAGAGGGGGTGGTCCTGTGAACACTGAAGCTTTCTTT

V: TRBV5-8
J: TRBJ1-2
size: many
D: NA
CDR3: CASSLAPRGYTF
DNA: TGTGCCAGCAGCTTGGCCCCGCGGGGCTACACCTTC

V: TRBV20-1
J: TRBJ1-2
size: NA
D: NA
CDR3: CSARDLGSYGYTF
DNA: TGCAGTGCTAGAGATCTAGGGAGCTATGGCTACACCTTC

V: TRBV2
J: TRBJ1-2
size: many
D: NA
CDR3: CASRVANYGYTF
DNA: TGTGCCAGCAGGGTAGCGAACTATGGCTACACCTTC

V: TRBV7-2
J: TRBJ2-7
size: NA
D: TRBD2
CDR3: CASSFGGRPDYEQYF
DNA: TGTGCCAGCAGTTTCGGCGGGAGGCCAGACTACGAGCAGTACTTC

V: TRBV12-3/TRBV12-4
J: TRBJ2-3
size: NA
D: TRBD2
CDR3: CASSEVSGEDTLYF
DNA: TGTGCCAGCAGTGAAGTCAGCGGGGAAGATACGCTGTATTTT

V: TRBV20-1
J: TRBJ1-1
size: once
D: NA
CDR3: CSASRTPENTEAFF
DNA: TGCAGTGCTAGCCGAACCCCAGAGAACACTGAAGCTTTCTTT

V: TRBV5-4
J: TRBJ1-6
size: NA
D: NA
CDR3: CASSRALAPLHF
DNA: TGTGCCAGCAGTCGGGCGCTAGCACCCCTCCACTTT

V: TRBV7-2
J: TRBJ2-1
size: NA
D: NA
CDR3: CASSFDEAAETQFF
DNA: TGTGCCAGCAGCTTTGACGAAGCAGCGGAGACGCAGTTCTTC

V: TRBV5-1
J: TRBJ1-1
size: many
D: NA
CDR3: CASRDVGTYLGEAFF
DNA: TGCGCCAGCAGAGACGTTGGGACATACCTGGGTGAAGCTTTCTTT

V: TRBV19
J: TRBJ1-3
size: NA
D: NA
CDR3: CASTHRDTGAGNTIYF
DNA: TGTGCCAGTACTCATCGGGATACGGGGGCTGGAAACACCATATATTTT

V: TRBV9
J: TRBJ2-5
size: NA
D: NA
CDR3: CASSGGLQQETQYF
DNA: TGTGCCAGCAGCGGGGGACTGCAGCAAGAGACCCAGTACTTC

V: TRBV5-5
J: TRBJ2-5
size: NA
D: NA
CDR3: CASSFLPQETQYF
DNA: TGTGCCAGCAGCTTTTTACCCCAAGAGACCCAGTACTTC

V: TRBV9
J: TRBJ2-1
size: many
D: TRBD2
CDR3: CASSVASLAGFNEQFF
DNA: TGTGCCAGCAGCGTAGCTAGCCTAGCGGGGTTCAATGAGCAGTTCTTC